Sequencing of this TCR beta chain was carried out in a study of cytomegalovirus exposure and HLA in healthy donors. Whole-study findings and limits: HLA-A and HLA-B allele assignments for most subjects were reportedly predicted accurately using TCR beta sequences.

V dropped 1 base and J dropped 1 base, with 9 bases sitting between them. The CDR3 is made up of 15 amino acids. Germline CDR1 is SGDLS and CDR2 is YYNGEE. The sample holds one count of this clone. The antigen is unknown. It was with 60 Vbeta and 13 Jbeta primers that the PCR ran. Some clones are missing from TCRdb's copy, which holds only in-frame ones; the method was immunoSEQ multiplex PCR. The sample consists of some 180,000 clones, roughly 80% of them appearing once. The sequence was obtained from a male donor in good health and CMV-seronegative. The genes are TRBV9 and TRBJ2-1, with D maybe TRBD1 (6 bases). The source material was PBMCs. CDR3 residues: CASSVLGASYNEQFF. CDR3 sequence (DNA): TGTGCCAGCAGCGTATTGGGGGCTTCCTACAATGAGCAGTTCTTC.